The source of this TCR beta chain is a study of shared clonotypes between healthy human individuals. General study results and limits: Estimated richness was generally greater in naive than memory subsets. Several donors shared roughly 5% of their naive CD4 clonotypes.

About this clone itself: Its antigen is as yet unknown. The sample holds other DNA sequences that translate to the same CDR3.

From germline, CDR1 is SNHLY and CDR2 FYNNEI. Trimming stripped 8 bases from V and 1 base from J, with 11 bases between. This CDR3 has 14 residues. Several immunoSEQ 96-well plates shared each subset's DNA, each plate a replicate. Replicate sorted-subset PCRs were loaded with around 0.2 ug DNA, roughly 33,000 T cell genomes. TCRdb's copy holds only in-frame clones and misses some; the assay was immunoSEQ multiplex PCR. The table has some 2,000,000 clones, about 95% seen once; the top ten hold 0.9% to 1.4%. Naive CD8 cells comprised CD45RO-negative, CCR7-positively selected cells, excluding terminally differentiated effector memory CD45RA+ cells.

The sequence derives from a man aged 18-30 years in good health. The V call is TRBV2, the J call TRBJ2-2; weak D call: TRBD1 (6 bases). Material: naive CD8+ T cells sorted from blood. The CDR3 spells CASGWTENTGELFF. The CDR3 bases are TGTGCCAGCGGGTGGACAGAGAACACCGGGGAGCTGTTTTTT.